The clone carrying this T cell receptor (beta chain) was detected many times. RNA transcripts gave rise to amplified TCR beta CDR3 regions. An initial round of RT-PCR targeting the TCR CDR3 relied on the HTBI primer set. MiXCR, run by TCRdb on the multiplex PCR reads, gives a single entry per CDR3 protein. Of about 520,000 distinct CDR3 sequences detected, roughly 25% appear once; the ten largest clones hold about 11%. CDR1 is MNHNS, CDR2 SASEGT, per germline. Trimming cost V 1 base and J 4 bases, with 8 bases left between them. The length of the CDR3 is 13 residues. The data are from a study of T cells in Graves' hyperthyroidism and ophthalmopathy.

The V call is TRBV6-1, the J call TRBJ2-7; D is undetermined. Specimen: blood. This receptor was obtained from a woman in her twenties or thirties with Graves' ophthalmopathy. The CDR3 region is CASSEVRQYEQYF. The DNA of the CDR3 is TGTGCCAGCAGTGAAGTCCGCCAGTACGAGCAGTACTTC.